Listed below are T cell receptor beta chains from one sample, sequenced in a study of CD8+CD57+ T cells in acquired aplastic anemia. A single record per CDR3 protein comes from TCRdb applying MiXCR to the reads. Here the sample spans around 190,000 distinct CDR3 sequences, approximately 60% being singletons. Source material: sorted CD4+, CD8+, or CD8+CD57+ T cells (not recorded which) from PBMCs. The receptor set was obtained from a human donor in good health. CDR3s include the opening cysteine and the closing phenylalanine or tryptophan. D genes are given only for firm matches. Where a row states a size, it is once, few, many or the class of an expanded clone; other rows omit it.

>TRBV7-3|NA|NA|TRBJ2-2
CASSAQTVGELFF
TGTGCCAGCAGTGCCCAGACCGTCGGGGAGCTGTTTTTT
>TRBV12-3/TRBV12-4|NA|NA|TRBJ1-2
CASSLSSLAHYGYTF
TGTGCCAGCAGTTTAAGCTCGCTAGCTCACTATGGCTACACCTTC
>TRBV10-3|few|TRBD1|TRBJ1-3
CAIRDSSGNTIYF
TGTGCCATCCGGGACAGCTCTGGAAACACCATATATTTT
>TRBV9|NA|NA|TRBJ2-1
CASSVDRVQRQFF
TGTGCCAGCAGCGTAGATCGTGTCCAGCGGCAGTTCTTC
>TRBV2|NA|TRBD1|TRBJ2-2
CASGGTGETGELFF
TGTGCCAGCGGTGGCACAGGGGAAACCGGGGAGCTGTTTTTT
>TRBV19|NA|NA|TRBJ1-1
CASSWVDTEAFF
TGTGCCAGTAGTTGGGTGGACACTGAAGCTTTCTTT
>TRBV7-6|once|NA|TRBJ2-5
CASSLRIGETQYF
TGTGCCAGCAGCTTAAGGATAGGAGAGACCCAGTACTTC
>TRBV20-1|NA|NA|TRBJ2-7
CSARPSSYEQYF
TGCAGTGCGAGACCCAGCTCCTACGAGCAGTACTTC
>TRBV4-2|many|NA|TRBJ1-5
CASSQEGQANQPQHF
TGTGCCAGCAGCCAAGAAGGGCAGGCCAATCAGCCCCAGCATTTT
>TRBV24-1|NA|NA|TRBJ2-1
CATSDGPRQFF
TGTGCCACCAGTGACGGCCCTCGGCAGTTCTTC
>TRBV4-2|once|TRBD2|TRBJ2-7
CASSQEGTSGGSSYEQYF
TGTGCCAGCAGCCAAGAAGGGACTAGCGGGGGGAGCTCCTACGAGCAGTACTTC
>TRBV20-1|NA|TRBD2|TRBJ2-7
CSAREASGETYEQYF
TGCAGTGCTAGGGAGGCTAGCGGGGAAACCTACGAGCAGTACTTC
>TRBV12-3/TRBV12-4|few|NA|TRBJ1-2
CASSSLGSNYGYTF
TGTGCCAGCAGCTCCCTCGGGTCTAACTATGGCTACACCTTC
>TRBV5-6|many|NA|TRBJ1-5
CASSSDTTGNQPQHF
TGTGCCAGCAGCTCGGACACGACGGGCAATCAGCCCCAGCATTTT
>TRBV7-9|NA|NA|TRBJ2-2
CASSPSGPGELFF
TGTGCCAGCAGCCCGAGCGGGCCCGGGGAGCTGTTTTTT
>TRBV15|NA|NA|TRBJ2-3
CATSSRLGDTQYF
TGTGCCACCAGCAGCCGTTTAGGAGATACGCAGTATTTT
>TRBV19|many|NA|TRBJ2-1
CASSDMGANNEQFF
TGTGCCAGTAGTGATATGGGGGCGAACAATGAGCAGTTCTTC
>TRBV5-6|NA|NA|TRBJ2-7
CASSSHLDSSFHEQYF
TGTGCCAGCAGCTCCCACCTGGATAGCTCCTTCCACGAGCAGTACTTC
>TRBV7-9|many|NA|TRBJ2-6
CASSSRQGSGANVLTF
TGTGCCAGCAGCTCTCGACAAGGCTCTGGGGCCAACGTCCTGACTTTC
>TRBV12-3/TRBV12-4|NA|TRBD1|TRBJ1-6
CASSFGTDLPGQDLNSPLHF
TGTGCCAGCAGTTTCGGCACTGACTTACCGGGACAGGACCTTAATTCACCCCTCCACTTT
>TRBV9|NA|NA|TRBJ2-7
CASSPDRGAVYEQYF
TGTGCCAGCAGCCCAGATCGGGGGGCGGTCTACGAGCAGTACTTC
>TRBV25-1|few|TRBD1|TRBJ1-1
CASSVAGGWAEAFF
TGTGCCAGCAGTGTGGCAGGGGGCTGGGCTGAAGCTTTCTTT
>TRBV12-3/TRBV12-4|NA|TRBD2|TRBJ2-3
CASSFRLAGVTDTQYF
TGTGCCAGCAGTTTCCGACTAGCGGGGGTCACAGATACGCAGTATTTT
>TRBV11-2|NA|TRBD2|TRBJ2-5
CASSRGLAGGETQYF
TGTGCCAGCAGCCGCGGACTAGCGGGAGGTGAGACCCAGTACTTC
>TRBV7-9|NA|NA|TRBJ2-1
CASSVGANGQFF
TGTGCCAGCAGCGTCGGAGCTAATGGGCAGTTCTTC
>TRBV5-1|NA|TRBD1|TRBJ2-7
CASSGGGTGYYEQYF
TGCGCCAGCAGTGGGGGCGGGACAGGCTATTACGAGCAGTACTTC
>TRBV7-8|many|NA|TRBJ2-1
CASSNPQFEEQFF
TGTGCCAGCAGCAACCCCCAATTTGAAGAGCAGTTCTTC
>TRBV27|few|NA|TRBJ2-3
CASSFGRGGDTQYF
TGTGCCAGCAGTTTTGGAAGGGGCGGAGATACGCAGTATTTT
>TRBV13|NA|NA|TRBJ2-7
CASSPGIRGGTVIF
TGTGCCAGCAGCCCAGGGATAAGGGGCGGGACAGTGATATTC
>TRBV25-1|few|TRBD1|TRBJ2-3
CASSEGQGRADTQYF
TGTGCCAGCAGTGAGGGACAGGGGCGGGCAGATACGCAGTATTTT
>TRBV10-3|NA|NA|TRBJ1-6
CAISESTPPLHF
TGTGCCATCAGTGAGTCGACCCCACCCCTCCACTTT
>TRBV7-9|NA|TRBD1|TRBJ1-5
CASSQDRGREQPQHF
TGTGCCAGCAGCCAGGACAGGGGTCGCGAACAGCCCCAGCATTTT
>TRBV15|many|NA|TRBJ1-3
CATSRGRVSGNTIYF
TGTGCCACCAGCAGAGGAAGAGTTTCTGGAAACACCATATATTTT
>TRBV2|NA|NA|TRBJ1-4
CASSLTGRGEKLFF
TGTGCCAGCAGTCTCACCGGCCGGGGTGAAAAACTGTTTTTT
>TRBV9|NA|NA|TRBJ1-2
CASSLRDTGSYGYTF
TGTGCCAGCAGCCTTCGGGACACGGGCAGTTATGGCTACACCTTC
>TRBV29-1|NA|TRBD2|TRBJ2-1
CRAGRGSSYNEQFF
TGCAGGGCCGGGAGGGGGAGCTCCTACAATGAGCAGTTCTTC
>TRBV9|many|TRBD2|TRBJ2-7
CASSVEVAGGLDEQYF
TGTGCCAGCAGCGTAGAGGTAGCGGGGGGGCTCGACGAGCAGTACTTC
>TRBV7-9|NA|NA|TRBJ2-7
CASSYPTEYEQYF
TGTGCCAGCAGCTACCCGACAGAATACGAGCAGTACTTC
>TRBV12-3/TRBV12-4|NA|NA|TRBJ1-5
CASSLGGGPDQPQHF
TGTGCCAGCAGTTTAGGTGGGGGCCCGGATCAGCCCCAGCATTTT
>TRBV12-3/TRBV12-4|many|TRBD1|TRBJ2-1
CASSFPYFHRGQGNEQFF
TGTGCCAGCAGTTTTCCATACTTCCACAGGGGGCAGGGCAATGAGCAGTTCTTC
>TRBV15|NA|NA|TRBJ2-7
CATSRETGEVYEQYF
TGTGCCACCAGCAGAGAGACGGGGGAAGTCTACGAGCAGTACTTC
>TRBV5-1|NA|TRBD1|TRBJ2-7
CASSLVTGGRLYEQYF
TGCGCCAGCAGCTTGGTTACAGGGGGCCGGCTCTACGAGCAGTACTTC
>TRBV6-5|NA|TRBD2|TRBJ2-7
CASSYSRTSGSYEQYF
TGTGCCAGCAGTTACTCTCGGACTAGCGGATCCTACGAGCAGTACTTC
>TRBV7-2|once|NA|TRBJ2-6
CASSLSPGTPGANVLTF
TGTGCCAGCAGCTTATCCCCAGGGACCCCCGGGGCCAACGTCCTGACTTTC
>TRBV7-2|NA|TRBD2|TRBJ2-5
CASSPYRLAEETQYF
TGTGCCAGCAGCCCCTACCGACTAGCGGAAGAGACCCAGTACTTC